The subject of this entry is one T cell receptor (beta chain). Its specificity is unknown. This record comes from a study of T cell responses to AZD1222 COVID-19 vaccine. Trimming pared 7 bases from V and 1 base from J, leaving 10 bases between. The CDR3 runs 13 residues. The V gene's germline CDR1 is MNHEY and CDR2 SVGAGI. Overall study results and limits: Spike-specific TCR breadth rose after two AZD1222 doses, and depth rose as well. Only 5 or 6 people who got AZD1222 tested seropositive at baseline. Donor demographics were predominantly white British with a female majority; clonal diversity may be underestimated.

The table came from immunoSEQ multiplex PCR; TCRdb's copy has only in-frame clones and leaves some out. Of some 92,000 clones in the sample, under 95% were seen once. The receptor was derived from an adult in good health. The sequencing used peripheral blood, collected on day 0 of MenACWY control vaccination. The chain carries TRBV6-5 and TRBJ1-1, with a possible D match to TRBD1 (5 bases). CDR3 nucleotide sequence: TGTGCCAGCACCGGGACGGCGAACACTGAAGCTTTCTTT. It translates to CASTGTANTEAFF.